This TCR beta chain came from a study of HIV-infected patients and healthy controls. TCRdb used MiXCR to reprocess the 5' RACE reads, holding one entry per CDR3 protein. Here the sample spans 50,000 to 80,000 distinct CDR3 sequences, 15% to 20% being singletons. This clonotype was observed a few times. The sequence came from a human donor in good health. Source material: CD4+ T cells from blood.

The chain's CDR3 is CSVEDLRGPGAFF. CDR3 nucleotide sequence: TGCAGCGTTGAAGATCTGAGGGGCCCGGGAGCTTTCTTT. This chain connects TRBV29-1 to TRBJ1-1, with D possibly being TRBD1 (5 bases). CDR3 length equals 13 residues. Trimming pared 0 bases from V and 10 bases from J, leaving 15 bases between. Germline values: CDR1 SQVTM, CDR2 ANQGSEA.